One sample yielded the 25 T cell receptor beta chains listed below, sequenced in a study of blood T cells in healthy people across ages. Next came a second PCR, run for about 7 to 12 cycles, which used a sample-barcoded 5' primer along with a J-beta primer mix. TCRdb redid the calling of the 5' RACE reads with MiXCR, one entry per CDR3 protein. The repertoire holds about 650,000 distinct CDR3 sequences, with less than 40% as singletons. Specimen: blood. The source of these receptors is an elderly woman in good health.

This clonotype was seen a few times. The chain combines TRBV19 with TRBJ1-5; TRBD1 is a possible D gene (5 bases). The germline CDR1 and CDR2 sequences are LNHDA and SQIVND (reference sequence). Trimming took 1 base from V and 6 from J, leaving 10 bases between them. This CDR3 comprises 14 residues. Here the CDR3 DNA reads TGTGCCAGTAGTATAGTGGCGCAGGGTCAGCCCCAGCATTTT. It encodes CASSIVAQGQPQHF.

This clonotype was detected only a few times. The chain recombines TRBV7-2 with TRBJ1-3; D gene uncertain. The V gene's germline CDR1 is SGHTA and CDR2 FQGNSA. CDR3 length equals 14 residues. With 3 bases removed from V and 3 bases from J, the gap between germline ends came to 9 bases. The CDR3 here is CASSLTTGGNTIYF. CDR3 nucleotides: TGTGCCAGCAGCTTGACTACCGGTGGAAACACCATATATTTT.

Only a few counts were recorded for this clonotype. J is TRBJ1-2 and V is TRBV4-1, with D hard to call. The CDR3 loop spans 16 amino acids. From germline, CDR1 is MGHRA and CDR2 YSYEKL. The V end was cut by 2 bases, the J end by 2 bases, with 15 bases between. The DNA for the CDR3 is TGCGCCAGCAGCCAAAGGGTGCCCTGGAAAAACTATGGCTACACCTTC. Its protein product is CASSQRVPWKNYGYTF.

V gene TRBV3-1 combines with J gene TRBJ2-3; 13 bases are a match to TRBD2. Trimming cost V 6 bases and J 7 bases; bases outside gene matches: 10. Germline CDR1 reads LGHDT; CDR2 reads YNNKEL (reference sequence). The CDR3 has 16 residues. This chain's CDR3 is CASSEWTSGGSHTQYF. CDR3 in DNA: TGTGCCAGCAGTGAATGGACTAGCGGGGGATCCCATACGCAGTATTTT.

This clonotype was counted only a few times. A much larger clone differs by one base, so this may be a read error. The chain joins TRBV20-1 to TRBJ2-1; 8 bases are shared with TRBD2. Near its end, the DNA agrees better with TRBJ2-7, so the J call may be wrong. Germline values: CDR1 DFQATT, CDR2 SNEGSKA (reference sequence). The CDR3 is 17 residues long. The CDR3 DNA sequence: TGCAGTGCTAAAACCACTAGAACCGGGGGGGCCTACAATGAGCAGTACTTC. Translation gives CSAKTTRTGGAYNEQYF.

The genes are TRBV7-6 and TRBJ2-5, with 7 nucleotides matching TRBD2. CDR1 SGHVS and CDR2 FNYEAQ come from the germline V gene. CDR3 length equals 15 residues. J was trimmed by 4 bases and V by 0 bases; bases with no gene match: 5. CDR3 residues: CASSLAYRGVETQYF. CDR3 bases: TGTGCCAGCAGCTTAGCGTACCGGGGGGTAGAGACCCAGTACTTC.

This clonotype showed up many times. The chain is built from TRBV4-3 and TRBJ2-7; D unresolved. CDR3 length: 14 amino acids. The V and J ends lost 4 bases and 5 bases respectively, with 15 bases between them. Germline values: CDR1 LGHNA, CDR2 YSLEER. This chain's CDR3 is CASSRNTGLDEQYF. CDR3 nucleotides: TGCGCCAGCAGCCGAAACACCGGCCTAGACGAGCAGTACTTC.

About this clonotype: A much larger clone differs from this one at a single base, so this may be a read error. The chain carries TRBV7-8 and TRBJ2-5, with a tentative D call TRBD1 (5 bases). Near its end, the DNA agrees better with TRBJ2-7, so the J call may be wrong. Germline V gene sequence: CDR1 SGHVS, CDR2 FQNEAQ. The CDR3 has 15 amino acids. The CDR3 protein is CASSLVQGSKCEQYF. CDR3 bases: TGTGCCAGCAGCTTAGTTCAGGGAAGCAAATGCGAGCAGTACTTC.

This clonotype was counted many times. J is TRBJ1-2 and V is TRBV27; TRBD1 matches at 8 bases. Unmatched junction bases numbered 15, after V lost 5 bases and J lost 7 bases. CDR3 length: 16 residues. Germline loops: CDR1 MNHEY, CDR2 SMNVEV (reference sequence). CDR3 in amino acids: CASSTRDRTSSGGYTF. In DNA form, the CDR3 reads TGTGCCAGCAGTACGCGGGACAGGACATCCAGCGGTGGCTACACCTTC.

The rearrangement joins TRBV5-1 to TRBJ2-6; 7 nucleotides align to TRBD1. Germline CDR1 SGHRS, CDR2 YFSETQ. Unmatched junction bases numbered 4, after V lost 1 base and J lost 0 bases. CDR3 length: 17 amino acids. The CDR3 nucleotides read TGCGCCAGCAGCTTGTCCAGGGGGACCTCTGGGGCCAACGTCCTGACTTTC. It encodes CASSLSRGTSGANVLTF.

This chain links TRBV10-3 with TRBJ2-5; D ambiguous. The CDR3 has 14 amino acids. CDR1 ENHRY and CDR2 SYGVKD come from the germline V gene. V was pared by 10 bases and J by 1 base, with 16 bases between. In nucleotides, the CDR3 is TGTGCCACCTGGGCTGGACGGCTCCAAGAGACCCAGTACTTC. It translates to CATWAGRLQETQYF.

The chain is built from TRBV27 and TRBJ1-2; 8 nucleotides line up with TRBD1. Losses at the gene ends were 3 bases for V and 7 bases for J; bases not matched to a gene: 4. Germline CDR1 is MNHEY and CDR2 is SMNVEV (reference sequence). This CDR3 is 13 amino acids long. CDR3 DNA sequence: TGTGCCAGCAGTTTCCACGACAGGGGTGGCTACACCTTC. Translated: CASSFHDRGGYTF.

This clonotype has a count of ten or more. This chain joins TRBV2 and TRBJ1-5, with no clear D. This CDR3 spans 13 amino acids. The V end lost 3 bases, the J end lost 1 base, and 4 bases lay between the germline ends. In germline, CDR1 is SNHLY, CDR2 FYNNEI. This chain's CDR3 is CASSEESNQPQHF. The CDR3 DNA reads TGTGCCAGCAGTGAGGAGAGCAATCAGCCCCAGCATTTT.

In its sample, this clonotype was seen many times. The chain combines TRBV7-2 with TRBJ2-5, with D hard to call. There are 13 residues in the CDR3. Germline-derived CDR1 and CDR2 are SGHTA and FQGNSA. The V gene lost 5 bases and the J gene lost 5 bases, with 12 bases spanning the gap. Here the CDR3 reads CASSLTRRETQYF. In nucleotides, the CDR3 is TGTGCCAGCAGCCTGACCCGGCGGGAGACCCAGTACTTC. Full variable domain (rest looked up from reference TRBV7-2 and TRBJ2-5): GAGVSQSPSNKVTEKGKDVELRCDPISGHTALYWYRQSLGQGLEFLIYFQGNSAPDKSGLPSDRFSAERTGGSVSTLTIQRTQQEDSAVYLCASSLTRRETQYFGPGTRLLVL.

This clonotype was seen ten or more times. This rearrangement joins TRBV5-1 to TRBJ2-5, with D perhaps matching TRBD1 (6 bases). The CDR3 covers 15 residues. Per the germline V gene, CDR1 is SGHRS and CDR2 is YFSETQ. V lost 2 bases to trimming and J lost 1 base, with 12 bases between them. The DNA for the CDR3 is TGCGCCAGCAGCTTCTTAACAGGGCCCCAAGAGACCCAGTACTTC. This codes for CASSFLTGPQETQYF.

In this sample, this clonotype turned up a few times. This may be a read error, as it is one base from a much larger clone. The genes are TRBV3-1 and TRBJ2-5; D call uncertain. Trimming pared 0 bases from V and 11 bases from J, leaving 10 bases between. Germline lookup yields CDR1 LGHDT and CDR2 YNNKEL (reference sequence). This CDR3 comprises 12 residues. The chain's CDR3 is CASSQDENQQYF. In nucleotides, the CDR3 is TGTGCCAGCAGCCAAGATGAAAATCAGCAGTACTTC.

The J gene is TRBJ2-2, the V gene TRBV9; the D gene is possibly TRBD1 (7 bases). Germline V gene lookup returns CDR1 SGDLS and CDR2 YYNGEE. The CDR3 runs to 17 residues. V was pared by 3 bases and J by 5 bases, with 20 bases between. The CDR3 region is CASSAAGSGGITGELFF. The CDR3 DNA follows: TGTGCCAGCAGCGCAGCCGGGTCAGGGGGGATAACCGGGGAGCTGTTTTTT.

The V gene is TRBV4-1, the J gene TRBJ1-6, with a tentative D call TRBD1 (6 bases). V lost 0 bases, J lost 10 bases, and 10 bases lay in between. CDR1 is MGHRA and CDR2 is YSYEKL in the germline V gene. The CDR3 runs 14 residues. The CDR3 loop is CASSQDRGRSPLHF. The CDR3 coding sequence is TGCGCCAGCAGCCAAGACAGGGGTCGGTCACCCCTCCACTTT.

This clonotype was counted only a few times. The chain carries TRBV30 and TRBJ1-5, with D unclear. CDR3 length: 15 residues. Germline values: CDR1 GTSNPN, CDR2 SVGIG (reference sequence). V was trimmed by 2 bases and J by 3 bases, leaving 14 bases between them. The CDR3 DNA reads TGTGCCTGGAGTATCCCCCGGGCCTACAATCAGCCCCAGCATTTT. Protein sequence: CAWSIPRAYNQPQHF.

This clonotype was found many times. The J gene is TRBJ1-6, the V gene TRBV5-1; 8 bases align to TRBD1. J was trimmed by 7 bases and V by 7 bases; bases with no gene match: 7. CDR1 is SGHRS, CDR2 YFSETQ, per germline. The CDR3 is 14 residues long. Here the CDR3 DNA reads TGCGCCAGCGCTCAGGGGGCGGAGAATTCACCCCTCCACTTT. The encoded protein is CASAQGAENSPLHF. The full variable domain, rest sourced from reference TRBV5-1 and TRBJ1-6, is KAGVTQTPRYLIKTRGQQVTLSCSPISGHRSVSWYQQTPGQGLQFLFEYFSETQRNKGNFPGRFSGRQFSNSRSEMNVSTLELGDSALYLCASAQGAENSPLHFGNGTRLTVT.

This clonotype showed up just once. The V gene is TRBV4-2, the J gene TRBJ2-2, with 7 bases matching TRBD1. The ends lost 0 bases at V and 4 bases at J; junction bases unmatched: 8. Germline V gene lookup returns CDR1 LGHNA and CDR2 YNFKEQ. CDR3 size: 17 residues. In DNA form, the CDR3 reads TGTGCCAGCAGCCAAGACAACAGGGGTGGAAGCACCGGGGAGCTGTTTTTT. Amino acids: CASSQDNRGGSTGELFF.

This clonotype appeared many times. V gene TRBV20-1 combines with J gene TRBJ1-2, with TRBD1 identical over 8 bases. The CDR3 length is 12 residues. V trimming: 6 bases; J trimming: 5 bases; junction bases outside the gene matches: 5. The germline CDR1 and CDR2 sequences are DFQATT and SNEGSKA (reference sequence). CDR3 loop: CSAPRTGYGYTF. CDR3 DNA: TGCAGTGCCCCTAGGACAGGGTATGGCTACACCTTC.

This clonotype has more than one count but fewer than ten. The V and J genes are TRBV28 and TRBJ2-1; perhaps D is TRBD1 or TRBD2 (5 bases each). Germline CDR1 and CDR2: MDHEN and SYDVKM. There are 15 residues in the CDR3. V shed 6 bases and J shed 6 bases, with 18 bases lying between them. The CDR3 region has the DNA TGTGCCAGCAGCCCGGGACGCCGGGCGGGCAATGAGCAGTTCTTC. Amino acid sequence: CASSPGRRAGNEQFF.

Points on this clonotype: A single base separates this from a much larger clone, so it may be a read error. J is TRBJ2-1 and V is TRBV12-3 or TRBV12-4, with 10 nucleotides matching TRBD2. V lost 2 bases and J lost 8; bases outside the gene matches: 9. The CDR3 extends over 16 amino acids. This chain's CDR3 is CASSLRGAGGPDEQFF. In DNA, the CDR3 is TGTGCCAGCAGTTTAAGAGGAGCGGGGGGGCCGGATGAGCAGTTCTTC.

On this clonotype: This may come from a read error, since a much larger clone is one base off. This chain links TRBV13 with TRBJ2-7; D remains ambiguous. Germline V gene data show CDR1 as PRHDT and CDR2 as FYEKMQ (reference sequence). This CDR3 spans 13 amino acids. CDR3 residues: CAGRHTVSYEQYF. CDR3 sequence (DNA): TGTGCCGGCAGGCATACCGTAAGCTACGAGCAGTACTTC.